This entry lists 5 T cell receptor beta chains sequenced from one sample in a study of CD8+ T cells in alopecia areata. Reverse transcribed after extraction, RNA yielded cDNA as the sequencing template. Profiled with immunoSEQ multiplex PCR; TCRdb holds only in-frame clones, not every one. The table lists under 70,000 clones, roughly 61% of them singletons. This specimen was CD8+ T cells sorted from blood, taken at week 0. The receptors shown here come from a human donor with alopecia areata.

The chain employs TRBV5-4 and TRBJ2-1; the D gene is possibly TRBD2 (7 bases). The germline V gene encodes CDR1 SGHNT and CDR2 YYREEE (reference sequence). The CDR3 consists of 15 residues. Trimming stripped 4 bases from V and 3 bases from J, with 14 bases between. The DNA of the CDR3 is TGTGCCAGCAGCCCGGCGGGGGCCTACTACAATGAGCAGTTCTTC. Its translation is CASSPAGAYYNEQFF. The full variable domain, rest sourced from reference TRBV5-4 and TRBJ2-1, is ETGVTQSPTHLIKTRGQQVTLRCSSQSGHNTVSWYQQALGQGPQFIFQYYREEENGRGNFPPRFSGLQFPNYSSELNVNALELDDSALYLCASSPAGAYYNEQFFGPGTRLTVL.

This clone was detected only a few times. The chain combines TRBV29-1 with TRBJ2-2; TRBD2 matches at 7 bases. The germline gives CDR1 SQVTM, CDR2 ANQGSEA. V shed 5 bases and J 2 bases; nucleotides not matched to a gene: 5. The CDR3 has 14 residues. The CDR3 DNA reads TGCAGCGTTATCCTAGCGGCCAACACCGGGGAGCTGTTTTTT. Its protein product is CSVILAANTGELFF.

The DNA of the CDR3 is TGTGCCAGCAGCGCCCGGGACAGCCAGATGAACACTGAAGCTTTCTTT. This translates into CASSARDSQMNTEAFF. This chain joins TRBV9 and TRBJ1-1, with 7 bases identical to TRBD1. Germline CDR1 is SGDLS and CDR2 is YYNGEE. This CDR3 is 16 amino acids long. V lost 3 bases and J lost 0; bases outside the gene matches: 8.

This chain links TRBV27 with TRBJ1-2; no reliable D call. Germline V gene lookup returns CDR1 MNHEY and CDR2 SMNVEV (reference sequence). The CDR3 has 11 residues. The V end was cut by 8 bases, the J end by 8 bases, with 12 bases between. The CDR3 loop reads CASGIQDGYTF. The CDR3 DNA reads as TGTGCCAGCGGAATTCAGGACGGCTACACCTTC.

The chain recombines TRBV7-9 with TRBJ1-1; TRBD1 agrees at 7 bases. V lost 7 bases to trimming and J lost 4 bases; unmatched junction nucleotides: 9. Germline CDR1 reads SEHNR; CDR2 reads FQNEAQ (reference sequence). The CDR3 is 14 residues long. Here the CDR3 DNA reads TGTGCCAGCATTCCCGACAGGGTGGTCACTGAAGCTTTCTTT. Its translation: CASIPDRVVTEAFF.